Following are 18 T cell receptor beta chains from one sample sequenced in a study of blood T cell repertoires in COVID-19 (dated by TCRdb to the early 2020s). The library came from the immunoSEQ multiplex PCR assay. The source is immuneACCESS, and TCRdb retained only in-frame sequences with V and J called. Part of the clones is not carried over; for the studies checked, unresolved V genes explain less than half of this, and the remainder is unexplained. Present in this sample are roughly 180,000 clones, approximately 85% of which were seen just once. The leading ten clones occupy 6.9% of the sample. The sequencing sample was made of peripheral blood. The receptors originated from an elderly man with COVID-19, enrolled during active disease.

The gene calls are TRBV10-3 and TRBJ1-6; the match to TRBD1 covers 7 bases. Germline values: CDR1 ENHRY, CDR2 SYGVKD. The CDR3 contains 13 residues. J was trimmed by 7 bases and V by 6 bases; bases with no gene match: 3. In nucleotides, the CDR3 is TGTGCCATCAGGGGGACAGTGAATTCACCCCTCCACTTT. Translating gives CAIRGTVNSPLHF.

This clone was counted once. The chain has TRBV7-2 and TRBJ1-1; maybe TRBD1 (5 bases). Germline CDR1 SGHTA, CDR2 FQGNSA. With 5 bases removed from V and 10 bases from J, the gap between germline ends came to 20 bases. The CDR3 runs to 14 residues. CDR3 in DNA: TGTGCCAGCAGCCTTGACAGATCCTTTAAGGGAGCTTTCTTT. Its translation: CASSLDRSFKGAFF.

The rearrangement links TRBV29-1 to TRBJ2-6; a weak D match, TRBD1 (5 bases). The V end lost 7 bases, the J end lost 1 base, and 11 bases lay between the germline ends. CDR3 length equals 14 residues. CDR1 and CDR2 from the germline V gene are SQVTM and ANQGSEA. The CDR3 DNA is TGCAGCGCTGGACACAATTCTGGGGCCAACGTCCTGACTTTC. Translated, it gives CSAGHNSGANVLTF.

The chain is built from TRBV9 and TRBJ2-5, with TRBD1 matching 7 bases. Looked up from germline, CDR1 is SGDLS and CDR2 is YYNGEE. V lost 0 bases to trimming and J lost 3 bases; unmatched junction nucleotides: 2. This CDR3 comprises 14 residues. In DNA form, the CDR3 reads TGTGCCAGCAGCGTAGGGGGGACAGAAGAGACCCAGTACTTC. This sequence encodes CASSVGGTEETQYF.

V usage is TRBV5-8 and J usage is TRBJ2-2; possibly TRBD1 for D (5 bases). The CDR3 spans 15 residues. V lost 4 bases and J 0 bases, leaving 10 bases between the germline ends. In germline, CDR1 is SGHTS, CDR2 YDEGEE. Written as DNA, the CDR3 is TGTGCCAGCAGCCCCGGACACCCGAACACCGGGGAGCTGTTTTTT. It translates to CASSPGHPNTGELFF.

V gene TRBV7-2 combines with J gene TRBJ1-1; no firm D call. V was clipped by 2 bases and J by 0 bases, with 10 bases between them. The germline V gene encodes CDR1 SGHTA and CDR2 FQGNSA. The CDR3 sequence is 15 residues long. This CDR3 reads CASSLLGSLNTEAFF. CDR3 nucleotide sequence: TGTGCCAGCAGCTTACTGGGCAGTTTGAACACTGAAGCTTTCTTT.

The CDR3 DNA is TGTGCCAGCAGTTTAACAGGGGATCAGCCCCAGCATTTT. Translated: CASSLTGDQPQHF. The genes are TRBV7-2 and TRBJ1-5; 7 bases are a match to TRBD1. V lost 6 bases, J lost 5 bases, and 4 bases stayed unmatched. Germline V lookup: CDR1 SGHTA, CDR2 FQGNSA. The CDR3 totals 13 residues.

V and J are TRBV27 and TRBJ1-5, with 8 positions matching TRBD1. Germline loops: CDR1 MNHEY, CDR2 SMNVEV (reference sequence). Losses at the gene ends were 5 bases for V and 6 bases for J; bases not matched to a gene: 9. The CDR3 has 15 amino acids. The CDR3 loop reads CASSPSRQGSQPQHF. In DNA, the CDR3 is TGTGCCAGCAGTCCAAGTCGACAGGGGAGTCAGCCCCAGCATTTT.

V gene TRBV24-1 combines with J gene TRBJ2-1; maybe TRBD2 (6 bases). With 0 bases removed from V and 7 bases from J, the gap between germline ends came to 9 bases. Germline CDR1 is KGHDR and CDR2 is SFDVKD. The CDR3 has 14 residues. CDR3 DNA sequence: TGTGCCACCAGTGATTTGAGTGGGAGGAATGAGCAGTTCTTC. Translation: CATSDLSGRNEQFF.

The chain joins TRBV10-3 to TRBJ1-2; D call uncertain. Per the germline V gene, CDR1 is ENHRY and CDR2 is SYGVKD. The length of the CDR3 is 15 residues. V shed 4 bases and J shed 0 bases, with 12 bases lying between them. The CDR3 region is CAISVSAPANYGYTF. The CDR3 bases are TGTGCCATCAGTGTGTCGGCTCCAGCTAACTATGGCTACACCTTC.

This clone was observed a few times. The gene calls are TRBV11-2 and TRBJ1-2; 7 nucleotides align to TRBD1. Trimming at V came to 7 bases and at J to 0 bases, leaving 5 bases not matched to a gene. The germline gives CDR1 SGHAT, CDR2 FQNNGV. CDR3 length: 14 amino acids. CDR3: CASTSQGANYGYTF. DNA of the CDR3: TGTGCCAGCACGAGCCAGGGGGCTAACTATGGCTACACCTTC.

CDR3 coding DNA: TGTGCCAGCAGCCCAGGGACAAGCAATCAGCCCCAGCATTTT. This codes for CASSPGTSNQPQHF. The chain carries TRBV7-9 and TRBJ1-5; D may be TRBD1 (6 bases). Germline lookup yields CDR1 SEHNR and CDR2 FQNEAQ (reference sequence). Trimming left V 5 bases short and J 1 base short, with 9 bases between. CDR3 length: 14 residues. Combining the CDR3 with reference TRBV7-9 and TRBJ1-5 gives the whole variable domain DTGVSQNPRHKITKRGQNVTFRCDPISEHNRLYWYRQTLGQGPEFLTYFQNEAQLEKSRLLSDRFSAERPKGSFSTLEIQRTEQGDSAMYLCASSPGTSNQPQHFGDGTRLSIL.

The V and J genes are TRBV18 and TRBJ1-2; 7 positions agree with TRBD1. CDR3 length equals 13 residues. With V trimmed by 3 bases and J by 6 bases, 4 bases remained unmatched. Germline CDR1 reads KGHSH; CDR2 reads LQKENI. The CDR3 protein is CASSPGTAHGYTF. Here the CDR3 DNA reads TGTGCCAGCTCACCGGGGACAGCCCATGGCTACACCTTC.

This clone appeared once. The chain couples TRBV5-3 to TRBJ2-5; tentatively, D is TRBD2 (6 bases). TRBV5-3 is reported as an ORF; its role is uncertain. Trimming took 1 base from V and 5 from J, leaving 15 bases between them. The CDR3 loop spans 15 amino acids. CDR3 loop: CARSLLGLSSETQYF. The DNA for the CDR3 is TGTGCCAGAAGCTTGTTGGGACTCAGCTCTGAGACCCAGTACTTC.

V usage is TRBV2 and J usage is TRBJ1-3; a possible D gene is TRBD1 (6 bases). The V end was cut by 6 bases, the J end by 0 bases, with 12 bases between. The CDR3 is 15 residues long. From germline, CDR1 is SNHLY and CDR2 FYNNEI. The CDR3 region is CASRAGTNSGNTIYF. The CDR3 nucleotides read TGTGCCAGCAGAGCCGGGACAAACTCTGGAAACACCATATATTTT.

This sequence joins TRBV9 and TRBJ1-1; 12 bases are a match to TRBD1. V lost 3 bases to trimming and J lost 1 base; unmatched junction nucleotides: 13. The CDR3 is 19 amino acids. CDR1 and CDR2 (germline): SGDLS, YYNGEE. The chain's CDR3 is CASSARLGQGAFWNTEAFF. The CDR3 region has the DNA TGTGCCAGCAGCGCTCGACTGGGACAGGGGGCGTTTTGGAACACTGAAGCTTTCTTT.

The CDR3 is CASSQTPDRETQYF. In DNA form, the CDR3 reads TGTGCCAGCAGCCAAACCCCGGACAGAGAGACCCAGTACTTC. The chain combines TRBV6-6 with TRBJ2-5; D possibly corresponds to TRBD1 (6 bases). The V gene's germline CDR1 is MNHNY and CDR2 SVGAGI (reference sequence). The CDR3 spans 14 residues. V lost 6 bases to trimming and J lost 4 bases, with 15 bases between them.

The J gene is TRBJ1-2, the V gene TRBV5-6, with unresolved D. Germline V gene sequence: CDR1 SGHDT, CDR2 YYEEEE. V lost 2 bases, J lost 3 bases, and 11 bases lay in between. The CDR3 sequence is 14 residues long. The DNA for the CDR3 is TGTGCCAGCAGCTTTTCGGGCGGGCACTATGGCTACACCTTC. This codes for CASSFSGGHYGYTF.